This TCR beta chain is drawn from a study of cytomegalovirus exposure and HLA in healthy donors (dated by TCRdb to about 2017). Describing the broader study: An earlier analysis of more than 550 of the donors reported 276 Gb of sequence data and some 110 million unique TCR beta sequences obtained from about 180 million T cells. About 280 gigabases of sequencing data and roughly 90 million unique TCR sequences were included in an early release covering 550 to 800 HLA-typed donors. Of the roughly 390 genotyped donors, less than 90% were placed in the genetic ancestry cluster associated with self-reported Caucasian donors. The study was designed to test whether signatures of past pathogen exposure could be identified by cataloging public T cell receptors. The study profiled the T cell repertoires of some 610 subjects by immunosequencing and related them to cytomegalovirus serostatus. In addition to the first cohort of around 670 subjects, a separate validation cohort of some 120 different subjects was used. To predict cytomegalovirus infection status, the study brought together high-throughput TCR immunosequencing, statistical association of individual TCRs with disease status, and machine learning. In a later analysis, previously published TCR beta repertoires from 550 to 700 donors were re-analyzed and high-resolution HLA genotyping was added so that TCR occurrence patterns could be studied. The later analysis used no new phenotypic data to find candidate immune exposures, relying instead on TCR beta sequences and their occurrence across donors. In an earlier analysis of 587 of the donors, high-throughput TCR beta sequencing was used to judge whether each TCR beta V gene segment behaved as functional or pseudogenic. Donor age, sex, ethnicity and CMV serostatus were collected together with the repertoire data. A later genetic analysis took genome-wide SNP genotypes for 398 of the 666 donors and used that subset as a discovery cohort. Every repertoire in the discovery cohort had been generated on one and the same sequencing platform. HLA typing covered class I and class II loci at four-digit resolution. The number of donors typed differed by locus, with 629-630 for A, B, C, DRB1 and DQB1, roughly 550 for DQA1, some 570 for DPA1, and approximately 470 for DPB1. Four to six DR-DQ haplotypes were handled as single units for association and clustering, since linkage in the cohort was strong. Among a few hundred genotyped donors of the cohort, an average of approximately 240,000 unique TCR beta nucleotide sequences were sequenced per donor, about a sixth of them non-productive. Findings and caveats that apply to the study as a whole: According to a later analysis, TCR association rates differed among HLA loci, with DRB1 alleles showing the most associated TCRs and HLA-C alleles showing the fewest. The cohort was sequenced for TCR beta chains only, and without alpha or paired-chain data the features that could be detected were limited. A further reported finding was that TCR beta sequences accurately predicted the HLA-A and HLA-B alleles for most subjects in the first cohort. Some IMGT-functional V segments, including TRBV6-2 and TRBV6-3, could not be distinguished by the 87-base-pair reads and were therefore excluded. Correlated functional status among segregating V segments might reflect linkage disequilibrium, but an unknown experimental factor could not be ruled out. In a later analysis, HLA-associated TCR beta chains were found to be more clonally expanded and to have lower generation probabilities than equally common non-associated chains. Broadly in line with IMGT annotations, most TCR beta V segments showed up in productive rearrangements about 87% or about 30% of the time in an earlier analysis of 587 of the donors. In both the original and validation cohorts, the classifier was reported to diagnose cytomegalovirus status with high specificity and sensitivity. A cluster of highly shared sequence variants was judged likely to represent a technical artifact of the sequencing pipeline. In a later analysis, about 16,000 TCR beta sequences were associated with specific HLA alleles at a false discovery rate of 0.05. In the study, approximately 160 TCR beta chains were listed as associated with cytomegalovirus. In a later genetic analysis, fewer N-insertions in productive TCRs were reported among donors in an Asian-associated ancestry cluster than the roughly 640-donor mean. For the cohort, immune exposure information was limited to CMV serostatus. A later analysis found that most CMV-associated TCR beta chains appeared HLA-restricted, with HLA associations seemingly driven largely by CMV exposure. When HLA alleles, especially DR and DQ, strongly co-occurred, attributing TCR associations to individual alleles was difficult. About 15 rarely observed V segments, including chromosome 9 orphons, were excluded from the earlier analysis of approximately 500 of the donors because counts were too low. In vitro tests confirmed that a few of the cytomegalovirus-associated TCR beta chains recognize cytomegalovirus antigens. Across donors, most TCR sequences were observed very rarely, whereas some public TCRs were present in many individuals. A later genetic analysis associated a missense DCLRE1C variant with V-gene and J-gene trimming of TCR beta chains, and an independent cohort replicated the association. Because HLA typing was missing for some donors at each locus, association tests included only the typed subset. A later analysis reported that several top co-occurrence clusters appeared linked to parvovirus B19, influenza, CMV and Epstein-Barr virus. Sequencing depth was assumed to be roughly uniform across donors in the presence/absence analyses, though that assumption may not hold. The authors suggested that the approach could potentially be generalized to other disease states and immunological phenotypes.

Libraries were prepared through the immunoSEQ multiplex PCR assay. For the multiplex PCR, a mixture combining 60 forward primers for TCR Vbeta segments and 13 reverse primers for TCR Jbeta segments was used. Amplification of the CDR3 region of rearranged TCR beta genes was performed with a multiplex PCR assay on genomic DNA. Amplified TCR beta libraries were sequenced as 87-base-pair reads on the Illumina HiSeq System. Per the authors' processing: A later analysis counted some 80 million unique TCR beta chains across the roughly 700 repertoires, and about 10 million of these chains were shared by at least two donors. Raw reads were error-corrected and collapsed into unique sequences with a nearest-neighbor algorithm that merged closely related sequences to remove PCR and sequencing errors. To assign V, D and J gene segments, CDR3 sequences were aligned to IMGT reference sequences. For a sequence to be retained, a match of at least six nucleotides was required to both a V gene segment and a J gene segment. Rearrangements were classified as productive when the CDR3 lacked stop codons and remained in frame with V and J, and all other rearrangements were classified as non-productive. CDR3 was defined by IMGT convention, running from the second conserved V-encoded cysteine to the conserved J-encoded phenylalanine. The earlier analysis of about 610 of the donors excluded sequences that lacked an unambiguous match to a single V gene segment. An earlier analysis of 500 to 700 of the donors classified V segments as functional when productive rearrangements were above 56.7% and as segregating when the standard deviation between donors was above 5%. To diagnose cytomegalovirus status from the catalog of TCR beta chain sequences, a statistical classification framework was built. In a later analysis, V and J genes were assigned by comparing TCR nucleotide sequences against IMGT/GENE-DB human TR gene sequences. A later analysis assigned CDR3 sequences and most-parsimonious VDJ recombination scenarios with the TCRdist pipeline. In a later analysis, each TCR beta chain was defined by its CDR3 amino acid sequence together with its V-gene family, and reads lacking a unique V-gene family were excluded. As a way to deal with suspected cross-contamination and a sequencing artifact, a later analysis dropped roughly 620 nucleotide sequences that were highly shared and had low generation probability. In a later analysis, a clonal expansion index was calculated for each public chain from normalized within-repertoire ranks of inferred template counts. A later analysis computed generation probabilities with a VDJ recombination model fitted to out-of-frame rearrangements, and checked the results against IGoR. In a later analysis, hypergeometric tests were used to score TCR-TCR, TCR-HLA and TCR-CMV co-occurrence, with a repertoire-size bias correction applied to TCR pairs. False discovery rates were estimated in a later analysis by permuting HLA or CMV assignments 20 times. In a later analysis, co-occurring TCRs were grouped with DBSCAN, and TCRdist sequence similarity was added when clustering was performed within HLA-allele-positive subsets. Repertoires with fewer than 30,000 or more than 120,000 public chains were left out of co-occurrence clustering, as were a few repertoires with anomalous nucleotide sharing. TCRdb stores this immuneACCESS table with in-frame sequences only. Part of the clones is absent; in the studies checked, under half of the shortfall reflects unresolved V genes, and no reason is known for the rest. That table furnishes V, J and clone size, whereas the DNA furnished D and trimming. Present in this sample are under 200,000 clones, approximately 80% of which were seen just once. The ten largest clonotypes hold 2.5% to 3.5% of the sample.

Comments on this clone: It lacks a known antigen. No clone much larger than this one lies a single base away; base qualities are absent.

The cohort comprised some 730 healthy bone marrow donors. Cohort members were all nominally healthy when sampled, although unrecorded immune exposures were likely present. The donor tested CMV seropositive, placing the donor among the approximately 310 seropositive members of the cohort. Every donor gave a peripheral blood sample, and the peripheral blood mononuclear cells from that sample were used for TCR beta sequencing. Genomic DNA was extracted from the blood cell samples with the Qiagen DNeasy Blood Extraction Kit. The germline V gene specifies MGHDK as CDR1 and SYGVNS as CDR2. The CDR3 spans 14 residues, from the cysteine through the phenylalanine. Just CDR3 DNA is preserved here, 42 bases in frame from base 1. V trim: 4 bases; J trim: 6 bases; unmatched bases: 6.

The rearranged chain carries TRBV25-1 and TRBJ1-5; TRBD1 lines up with 7 middle nucleotides. Sequences were obtained from PBMCs. The sequence was collected from a woman in her forties or fifties in good health and CMV-seropositive. The CDR3 protein sequence reads: CASSATGVAQPQHF. In nucleotides, the sequence is TGTGCCAGCAGTGCCACAGGGGTGGCTCAGCCCCAGCATTTT. Where the CDR3 stops, the reference TRBV25-1 and TRBJ1-5 genes take over; the full variable domain is EADIYQTPRYLVIGTGKKITLECSQTMGHDKMYWYQQDPGMELHLIHYSYGVNSTEKGDLSSESTVSRIRTEHFPLTLESARPSHTSQYLCASSATGVAQPQHFGDGTRLSIL.